A single sample gave rise to the 15 T cell receptor beta chains below, sequenced in a study of blood T cell repertoires in COVID-19. Here immunoSEQ multiplex PCR was the method, and the copy in TCRdb shows in-frame clones only, minus some. The table lists around 56,000 clones, 81% of them singletons. Material for sequencing was peripheral blood. These receptors all come from a woman of 80 years or more with active or convalescent COVID-19.

The chain carries TRBV19 and TRBJ2-2, with 8 bases identical to TRBD2. Trimming at V came to 10 bases and at J to 3 bases, leaving 13 bases not matched to a gene. Germline CDR1 LNHDA, CDR2 SQIVND (reference sequence). This CDR3 region has 16 residues. CDR3 sequence: CATTRGGGSYTGELFF. The CDR3 coding sequence is TGTGCCACCACCCGAGGCGGGGGGTCTTACACCGGGGAGCTGTTTTTT.

The J gene is TRBJ2-2, the V gene TRBV7-6; no firm D call. Germline CDR1 is SGHVS and CDR2 is FNYEAQ. The CDR3 covers 17 residues. The V and J ends lost 1 base and 2 bases respectively, with 14 bases between them. The CDR3 here is CASSLDILAANTGELFF. In DNA form, the CDR3 reads TGTGCCAGCAGCTTAGATATATTGGCCGCTAACACCGGGGAGCTGTTTTTT.

The J gene is TRBJ1-1, the V gene TRBV12-5; tentatively, D is TRBD1 (6 bases). CDR1 LGHNT and CDR2 FRNRAP come from the germline V gene. CDR3 length equals 14 residues. Trimming took off 5 bases at V and 5 bases at J, with 15 bases between the two ends. In nucleotides, the CDR3 is TGTGCTAGTGGTCCCGGGGGGGCTAGAACTGAAGCTTTCTTT. As protein: CASGPGGARTEAFF.

The chain carries TRBV2 and TRBJ2-5, with TRBD2 matching over 7 bases. In germline, CDR1 is SNHLY, CDR2 FYNNEI. This CDR3 is 16 amino acids long. Trimming cost V 0 bases and J 3 bases; bases outside gene matches: 7. The CDR3 bases are TGTGCCAGCAGTGAAGCGGGGGTAAGCGGGAAAGAGACCCAGTACTTC. This codes for CASSEAGVSGKETQYF.

The genes are TRBV29-1 and TRBJ1-2, with 7 nucleotides matching TRBD1. The CDR3 runs 12 residues. The germline CDR1 and CDR2 sequences are SQVTM and ANQGSEA. Losses at the gene ends were 3 bases for V and 6 bases for J; bases not matched to a gene: 4. CDR3 coding DNA: TGCAGCGTTGAGTCGCAGGGGGATGGCTACACCTTC. Amino acid sequence: CSVESQGDGYTF.

The chain employs TRBV4-2 and TRBJ2-7; 8 bases match TRBD1. After removal of 1 base from V and 3 bases from J, the junction contained 8 bases not matched to a gene. Per germline, CDR1 LGHNA and CDR2 YNFKEQ. The CDR3 loop spans 16 amino acids. CDR3 protein: CASSQGTGKEGYEQYF. The CDR3 region has the DNA TGTGCCAGCAGCCAAGGGACAGGGAAGGAAGGCTACGAGCAGTACTTC.

The chain employs TRBV7-2 and TRBJ1-5; no reliable D call. With 5 bases removed from V and 5 bases from J, the gap between germline ends came to 16 bases. The CDR3 is 15 residues long. Germline V gene lookup returns CDR1 SGHTA and CDR2 FQGNSA. The CDR3 spells CASSPKTGTYQPQHF. In DNA form, the CDR3 reads TGTGCCAGCAGCCCCAAGACGGGAACTTATCAGCCCCAGCATTTT.

The sample holds one count of this clone. Other DNA sequences within the sample encode an identical CDR3. The chain carries TRBV15 and TRBJ1-2; D is unresolved. The CDR3 is made up of 12 amino acids. V was clipped by 0 bases and J by 4 bases, with 3 bases between them. Germline V gives CDR1 LNHNV, CDR2 YYDKDF (reference sequence). The CDR3 is CATSRESYGYTF. In nucleotides, the CDR3 is TGTGCCACCAGCAGAGAGAGCTATGGCTACACCTTC. The variable domain in full, with the rest retrieved from reference TRBV15 and TRBJ1-2, is DAMVIQNPRYQVTQFGKPVTLSCSQTLNHNVMYWYQQKSSQAPKLLFHYYDKDFNNEADTPDNFQSRRPNTSFCFLDIRSPGLGDTAMYLCATSRESYGYTFGSGTRLTVV.

This chain connects TRBV27 to TRBJ2-2; D remains ambiguous. This CDR3 is 13 amino acids long. Germline V gene lookup returns CDR1 MNHEY and CDR2 SMNVEV (reference sequence). The V end was cut by 6 bases, the J end by 6 bases, with 11 bases between. CDR3 bases: TGTGCCAGCAGCCCCCTAATTTCCGGGGAGCTGTTTTTT. This sequence encodes CASSPLISGELFF.

V is TRBV5-1 and J is TRBJ1-1; 12 nucleotides match TRBD1. The CDR3 consists of 16 residues. With 5 bases clipped from V and 2 bases from J, the junction kept 7 bases outside the gene matches. Germline loops: CDR1 SGHRS, CDR2 YFSETQ. CDR3 residues: CASRTGTGGANTEAFF. The CDR3 nucleotides are TGCGCCAGCAGAACCGGGACAGGGGGCGCAAACACTGAAGCTTTCTTT.

This clone appeared a few times. V is TRBV7-2 and J is TRBJ2-7; 9 bases match TRBD1. Germline V gene sequence: CDR1 SGHTA, CDR2 FQGNSA. With 1 base clipped from V and 1 base from J, the junction kept 8 bases outside the gene matches. The CDR3 consists of 17 residues. In nucleotides, the CDR3 is TGTGCCAGCAGCTTAGTAGGGGGGGACAGGGCATCCTACGAGCAGTACTTC. Translated, it gives CASSLVGGDRASYEQYF.

This clone was found once. This sequence joins TRBV6-2 or TRBV6-3 and TRBJ1-1; weak D call: TRBD1 (6 bases). CDR3 length: 15 amino acids. Between the trimmed V and J ends, which lost 3 bases and 4 bases, there was a span of 15 bases. Per germline, CDR1 MNHEY and CDR2 SVGEGT. CDR3 coding DNA: TGTGCCAGCAGTTATCAGGACAGTAGCATCACTGAAGCTTTCTTT. Its protein product is CASSYQDSSITEAFF.

This chain links TRBV5-8 with TRBJ2-7, with D possibly being TRBD2 (6 bases). V dropped 4 bases and J dropped 4 bases, with 15 bases sitting between them. The CDR3 is 14 amino acids. Germline CDR1 and CDR2: SGHTS and YDEGEE. The CDR3: CASSPWETSYEQYF. The CDR3 bases are TGTGCCAGCAGCCCCTGGGAGACTAGTTACGAGCAGTACTTC.

The CDR3 DNA follows: TGTGCCAGCTCTCGTCAATCGGTGCTCCCCTACGAGCAGTACTTC. Translating it yields CASSRQSVLPYEQYF. The V and J genes are TRBV18 and TRBJ2-7; D is uncertain. Deletions cut 6 bases from V and 2 bases from J, with 17 bases between. This CDR3 contains 15 residues. CDR1 is KGHSH and CDR2 is LQKENI in the germline V gene.

V usage is TRBV6-6 and J usage is TRBJ1-1; no clear D gene. V lost 5 bases and J 1 base, leaving 5 bases between the germline ends. CDR1 is MNHNY and CDR2 is SVGAGI in the germline V gene (reference sequence). CDR3 length: 12 amino acids. The CDR3 is CASSTANTEAFF. DNA for the CDR3: TGTGCCAGCAGTACAGCGAACACTGAAGCTTTCTTT.